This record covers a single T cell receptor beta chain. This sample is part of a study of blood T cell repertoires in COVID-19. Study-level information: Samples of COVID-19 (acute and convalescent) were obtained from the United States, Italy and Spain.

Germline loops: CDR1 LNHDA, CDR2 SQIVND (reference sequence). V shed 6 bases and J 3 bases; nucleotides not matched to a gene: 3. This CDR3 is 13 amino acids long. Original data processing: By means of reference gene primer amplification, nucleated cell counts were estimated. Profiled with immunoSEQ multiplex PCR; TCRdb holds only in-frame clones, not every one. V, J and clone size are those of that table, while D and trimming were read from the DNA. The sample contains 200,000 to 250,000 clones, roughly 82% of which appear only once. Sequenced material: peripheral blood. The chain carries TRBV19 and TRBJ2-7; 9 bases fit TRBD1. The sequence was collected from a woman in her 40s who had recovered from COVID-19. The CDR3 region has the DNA TGTGCCAGTAGCCCGACAGGGGGCTACGAGCAGTACTTC. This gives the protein CASSPTGGYEQYF.